Sequencing of this TCR beta chain was carried out in a study of somatic mutations in cytotoxic T cells in rheumatoid arthritis (dated by TCRdb to between 2016 and 2019). With regard to the full study: Peripheral blood (approximately 32 ml EDTA) was collected from patients immediately after diagnosis and before any treatment began. Some T-cell populations stained with V beta antibodies were sorted by flow on a FACSAria II or Sony SH800 to nearly 100% purity, with sorted V beta1+ cells additionally subjected to TCRB sequencing. In newly diagnosed rheumatoid arthritis without treatment, the study examined if expanded CD8+ T-cell clones harbor somatic mutations, relying on TCRB deep sequencing to characterize clonality. TCRB deep sequencing was performed for approximately 60 rheumatoid arthritis patients and more than 15 healthy controls. Patients and controls did not essentially differ in median age, which was nearly identical between the groups.

Including cysteine and phenylalanine, the CDR3 has 17 amino acids. Of the read, only the CDR3 DNA is kept; its 51 bases are in frame from base 1. The germline V gene encodes CDR1 LGHNA and CDR2 YNFKEQ. At the junction V is shortened by 1 base and J by 3 bases; bases outside the gene matches: 10. Concerning this clone itself: No cognate antigen has been identified for it. Base qualities are not provided; no much larger clone lies one nucleotide away.

The immunoSEQ assay was applied to genomic DNA for TCRB CDR3 sequencing. The study's own analysis went as follows. When patient CD8+ clones exceeding 1% were checked against published virus-specific TCRB sequences, only a few matched. Only productive TCRB rearrangements were included in the analyses. Clonality was expressed as a Shannon entropy-based productive clonality index, with each clone defined by a unique TCRB CDR3 sequence. The template counts of each clone relative to the total templates per sample were used to calculate repertoire overlap between two samples. A correlation with a Spearman r of approximately 0.58 was found between V-gene usage by flow cytometry and V-gene usage by TCRB sequencing. The source is immuneACCESS, and TCRdb retained only in-frame sequences with V and J called. Part of the clones is not carried over; for the studies checked, unresolved V genes explain less than half of this, and the remainder is unexplained. V and J calls plus clone size are reproduced from that table; the DNA served to infer D and trimming. The sample profile shows roughly 15,000 clones; 82% of them were found once. The ten most abundant clones make up approximately 19% of the sample.

On an AutoMACS, CD4+ and CD8+ cells were isolated via positive magnetic bead selection, and their purity was verified by flow cytometry. Initial screening for clonal expansions relied on flow cytometry with a TCR V beta antibody panel, after which sorted CD8+ fractions underwent TCRB deep sequencing for characterization. Isolation of peripheral blood mononuclear cells was done through Ficoll-Paque PLUS density gradient separation. Nucleospin Tissue or Tissue XS kits were used to extract DNA from CD4-enriched, CD8-enriched or PBMC samples, and a Qubit 2.0 fluorometer was used for quantification. Overall study results and their limits: In patients, CD8+ clonality rose with age (Spearman r=0.49), which was not the case in healthy controls. The finding that TRBV07 was slightly underrepresented in patients was left unadjusted for multiple comparisons. Several identical CD8+ TCRB sequences were found in both blood and synovial fluid, and in about an eighth of the 65 patients the largest CD8+ clone exceeded 20% of CD8+ cells. There was no significant difference in CD8+ T-cell clonality between rheumatoid arthritis patients and age-matched healthy controls. It was unknown which antigens the expanded CD8+ clones targeted, and their absence from virus-specific databases did not exclude viral specificity.

Sequencing was carried out using CD8+ T cells sorted from blood. The sequence was obtained from an adult with rheumatoid arthritis. The V and J genes are TRBV4-2 and TRBJ2-5, with TRBD2 matching 8 junction bases. The nucleotide sequence is TGTGCCAGCAGCCAAGTTGTGGGACTAGTGGATGAAGAGACCCAGTACTTC. This yields the protein CASSQVVGLVDEETQYF.